Below, one T cell receptor (beta chain) is given with its context. Using immunoSEQ multiplex PCR, the repertoire was profiled, and TCRdb retains in-frame clones only, with some absent. The table has approximately 230,000 clones, around 89% seen once; the top ten hold roughly 4%. Recovered status in Cohort 3 required two negative PCRs, clearance, or symptom resolution. The entry originates in a study of blood T cell repertoires in COVID-19. CDR3 length equals 15 residues. The V gene's germline CDR1 is LGHNA and CDR2 YSLEER. After removal of 0 bases from V and 2 bases from J, the junction contained 3 bases not matched to a gene.

The sample taken for sequencing was PBMCs or T cells enriched from blood (not recorded which). The sequence was collected from a woman under 40 who had recovered from COVID-19. The chain couples TRBV4-3 to TRBJ1-2, with TRBD1 identical over 7 bases. The CDR3 loop is CASSQDSTGNYGYTF. CDR3 DNA sequence: TGCGCCAGCAGCCAAGACTCGACAGGGAACTATGGCTACACCTTC.